This TCR beta chain was sequenced for a study of blood T cell repertoires in COVID-19. This clone was observed once. The authors' processing: Estimated nucleated cell counts came from reference gene primer amplification. Produced via immunoSEQ multiplex PCR; TCRdb's table is partial and in-frame only. V, J and clone size are taken as reported in that table, and D and trimming were inferred from the DNA itself. The sample includes more than 40,000 clones, 82% of them seen just once. The length of the CDR3 is 13 residues. CDR1 is MNHEY and CDR2 is SVGEGT in the germline V gene. V lost 3 bases to trimming and J lost 5 bases, with 10 bases between them.

This receptor was taken from a human donor with acute or convalescent COVID-19. The donor label of this sample is uncertain. The sample consisted of peripheral blood. The V gene is TRBV6-2 or TRBV6-3, the J gene TRBJ1-1; D gene unclear. The CDR3 here is CASSYKARTEAFF. CDR3 DNA: TGTGCCAGCAGTTATAAGGCGAGGACTGAAGCTTTCTTT.